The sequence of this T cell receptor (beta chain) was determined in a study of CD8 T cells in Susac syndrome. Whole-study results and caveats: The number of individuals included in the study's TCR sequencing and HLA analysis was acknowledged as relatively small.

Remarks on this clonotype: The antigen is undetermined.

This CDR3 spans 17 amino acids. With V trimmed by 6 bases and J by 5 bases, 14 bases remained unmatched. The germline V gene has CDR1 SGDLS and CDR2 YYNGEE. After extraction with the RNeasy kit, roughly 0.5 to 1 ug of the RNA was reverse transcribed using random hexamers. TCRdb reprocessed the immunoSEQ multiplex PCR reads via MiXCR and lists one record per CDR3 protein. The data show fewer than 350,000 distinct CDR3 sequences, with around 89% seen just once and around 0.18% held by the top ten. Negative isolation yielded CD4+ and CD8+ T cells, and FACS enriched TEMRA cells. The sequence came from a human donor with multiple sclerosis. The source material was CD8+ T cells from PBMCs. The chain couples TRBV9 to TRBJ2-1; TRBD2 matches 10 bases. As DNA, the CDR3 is TGTGCCAGCAATCTAGCGGGGGCCGGGCATTCCAACAATGAGCAGTTCTTC. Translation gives CASNLAGAGHSNNEQFF.